This TCR beta chain derives from a study of OX40 agonist ivuxolimab in advanced cancers. Across the whole study: Averaging roughly 60 years in age, with a range of roughly 23 to 85, the cohort was approximately 87% male.

Worth noting for this clone: The antigen remains unidentified.

Study-level results: CD8+ T cells showed, on average, more clonal expansion than CD4+ cells. At 0.1 to 3.0 mg/kg and by week 6, CD4+ and CD8+ T cells in the blood had expanded clonally.

Sequencing used immunoSEQ multiplex PCR; TCRdb keeps in-frame clones, though not all of them. The repertoire holds about 150,000 clones, with 75% to 95% as singletons. V was shortened by 0 bases and J by 7 bases, with 15 bases between the two germline ends. The germline V gene encodes CDR1 SGHTS and CDR2 YDEGEE. The CDR3 totals 15 residues. The sample was CD4+ or CD8+ T cells sorted from blood, taken in a trial of the OX40 agonist ivuxolimab. The chain has TRBV5-8 and TRBJ2-3, with D perhaps TRBD2 (6 bases). The source of this sequence is an adult with an advanced solid tumor such as melanoma, head and neck, liver or kidney cancer. DNA of the CDR3: TGTGCCAGCAGCTTGGCCGGGGGACCACTCTATACGCAGTATTTT. Its translation: CASSLAGGPLYTQYF.